What follows are 20 T cell receptor beta chains derived from one specimen sequenced in a study of blood T cell repertoires in COVID-19. Data came from immunoSEQ multiplex PCR; TCRdb stores just in-frame clones and leaves some out. The sample gives about 380,000 clones, more than 70% of which show up once; 1.2% is in the top ten. The sequenced sample consisted of PBMCs or T cells enriched from blood (not recorded which). Receptor source: a young woman who had recovered from COVID-19.

The V call is TRBV19, the J call TRBJ1-1; D perhaps matches TRBD1 (5 bases). CDR3 length equals 13 residues. The V and J ends lost 5 bases and 7 bases respectively, with 14 bases between them. Germline CDR1 is LNHDA and CDR2 is SQIVND (reference sequence). The CDR3 region is CASSPTGVSEAFF. The CDR3 DNA sequence: TGTGCCAGTAGTCCAACAGGAGTCAGTGAAGCTTTCTTT.

V gene TRBV7-2 combines with J gene TRBJ2-6, with D possibly TRBD1 on 5 matching bases. Germline CDR1 SGHTA, CDR2 FQGNSA. The CDR3 is 15 amino acids. Trimming left V 5 bases short and J 2 bases short, with 10 bases between. In DNA form, the CDR3 reads TGTGCCAGCAGCCTAACAGGAACTGGGGCCAACGTCCTGACTTTC. Translating it yields CASSLTGTGANVLTF. Combining the CDR3 with reference TRBV7-2 and TRBJ2-6 gives the whole variable domain GAGVSQSPSNKVTEKGKDVELRCDPISGHTALYWYRQSLGQGLEFLIYFQGNSAPDKSGLPSDRFSAERTGGSVSTLTIQRTQQEDSAVYLCASSLTGTGANVLTFGAGSRLTVL.

The genes are TRBV7-9 and TRBJ2-7; 12 nucleotides match TRBD2. Germline V gene sequence: CDR1 SEHNR, CDR2 FQNEAQ (reference sequence). The CDR3 length is 17 residues. J was trimmed by 5 bases and V by 2 bases; bases with no gene match: 10. The CDR3 loop is CASSLTSGGNLRNEQYF. CDR3 sequence (DNA): TGTGCCAGCAGCTTAACTAGCGGGGGGAATTTGAGGAACGAGCAGTACTTC.

The J gene is TRBJ2-2, the V gene TRBV5-1, with D possibly TRBD2 on 5 matching bases. Trimming took 4 bases from V and 4 from J, leaving 11 bases between them. This CDR3 is built from 14 residues. The V gene's germline CDR1 is SGHRS and CDR2 YFSETQ. CDR3 sequence (DNA): TGCGCCAGCAGCGGGAGACCTCTCACCGGGGAGCTGTTTTTT. Protein product: CASSGRPLTGELFF.

V gene TRBV4-1 combines with J gene TRBJ1-4; 9 bases line up with TRBD1. Germline V gives CDR1 MGHRA, CDR2 YSYEKL. The trim removed 0 bases at V and 10 bases at J, leaving 6 bases unmatched. The CDR3 has 15 residues. Here the CDR3 reads CASSQDRGQGRKLFF. Written as DNA, the CDR3 is TGCGCCAGCAGCCAAGATAGGGGACAGGGAAGAAAACTGTTTTTT.

The chain combines TRBV10-3 with TRBJ1-5, with TRBD1 matching over 8 bases. The V and J ends lost 2 bases and 15 bases, in that order; junction bases with no gene match: 9. This CDR3 contains 13 residues. Germline V gene data show CDR1 as ENHRY and CDR2 as SYGVKD. The DNA of the CDR3 is TGTGCCATCAGTGAGGGGAGGACAGGGCGTCTGCATTTT. Amino acids: CAISEGRTGRLHF.

The chain recombines TRBV24-1 with TRBJ1-5, with 10 nucleotides matching TRBD1. The CDR3 has 18 amino acids. CDR1 and CDR2 from the germline V gene are KGHDR and SFDVKD. The V gene end was trimmed by 9 bases and the J gene end by 1 base; junction bases not matched to a gene: 14. CDR3 sequence (DNA): TGTGCCACCGCCGCCGGGACAGGGGTATACGAAAGCAATCAGCCCCAGCATTTT. Residues: CATAAGTGVYESNQPQHF.

The chain joins TRBV28 to TRBJ1-4; a possible D gene is TRBD1 (6 bases). The CDR3 is 15 amino acids. Looked up from germline, CDR1 is MDHEN and CDR2 is SYDVKM. The V and J ends lost 3 bases and 6 bases respectively, with 14 bases between them. CDR3 bases: TGTGCCAGCAGTTTTCAGGCGGGGGCTCATGAAAAACTGTTTTTT. It encodes CASSFQAGAHEKLFF. Using reference TRBV28 and TRBJ1-4 for the parts outside the CDR3, the full variable domain is DVKVTQSSRYLVKRTGEKVFLECVQDMDHENMFWYRQDPGLGLRLIYFSYDVKMKEKGDIPEGYSVSREKKERFSLILESASTNQTSMYLCASSFQAGAHEKLFFGSGTQLSVL.

The chain combines TRBV27 with TRBJ1-2, with D unclear. Between the trimmed V and J ends, which lost 6 bases and 3 bases, there was a span of 8 bases. The CDR3 runs to 12 residues. Germline CDR1 is MNHEY and CDR2 is SMNVEV (reference sequence). This CDR3 reads CASSAGYYGYTF. CDR3 sequence (DNA): TGTGCCAGCAGCGCAGGTTACTATGGCTACACCTTC.

Remarks on this clone: Germline and junction disagree at one end, which may indicate a read error. The rearrangement links TRBV20-1 to TRBJ2-2; perhaps TRBD2 as D (8 bases). This CDR3 is 13 amino acids long. Germline V CDR1 and CDR2: DFQATT, SNEGSKA (reference sequence). The DNA of the CDR3 is TGCAGTGCTAGTAGGACTAGCAGGGGGGACCTGTTTTTT. Residues: CSASRTSRGDLFF.

The V gene is TRBV11-2, the J gene TRBJ2-7; TRBD1 might be the D (6 bases). Trimming shortened V by 5 bases and J by 2 bases, and 22 bases separated the two germline ends. From germline, CDR1 is SGHAT and CDR2 FQNNGV. The CDR3 covers 17 residues. The CDR3 sequence is CASSHHAGAGNTYEQYF. In nucleotides, the CDR3 is TGTGCCAGCAGCCATCACGCAGGGGCAGGGAATACCTACGAGCAGTACTTC. Filled out from reference TRBV11-2 and TRBJ2-7, the complete variable domain reads EAGVAQSPRYKIIEKRQSVAFWCNPISGHATLYWYQQILGQGPKLLIQFQNNGVVDDSQLPKDRFSAERLKGVDSTLKIQPAKLEDSAVYLCASSHHAGAGNTYEQYFGPGTRLTVT.

The V and J genes are TRBV12-3 or TRBV12-4 and TRBJ1-6; D unresolved. This CDR3 contains 13 residues. Trimming cost V 4 bases and J 5 bases, with 6 bases left between them. CDR3 sequence reads: CASSSKNNSPLHF. In nucleotides, the CDR3 is TGTGCCAGCAGTTCTAAGAATAATTCACCCCTCCACTTT.

The gene calls are TRBV6-5 and TRBJ1-5; 7 bases fit TRBD1. The trim removed 6 bases at V and 9 bases at J, leaving 8 bases unmatched. CDR3 length: 13 residues. Germline V gives CDR1 MNHEY, CDR2 SVGAGI. The CDR3 here is CASRITGVGPQHF. The CDR3 DNA reads TGTGCCAGCAGAATTACAGGGGTAGGGCCCCAGCATTTT.

The CDR3 DNA reads TGTGCCAGCAGCTTGGGCAGGGGGTATGGCTACACCTTC. Translated: CASSLGRGYGYTF. The V call is TRBV11-1, the J call TRBJ1-2; 7 nucleotides align to TRBD1. The germline CDR1 and CDR2 sequences are SGHAT and FQDESV (reference sequence). This CDR3 has 13 residues. After removal of 3 bases from V and 5 bases from J, the junction contained 3 bases not matched to a gene.

V usage is TRBV9 and J usage is TRBJ2-3, with a possible D match to TRBD2 (6 bases). This CDR3 is built from 17 residues. The V gene lost 0 bases and the J gene lost 6 bases, with 20 bases spanning the gap. CDR1 is SGDLS, CDR2 YYNGEE, per germline. The CDR3, as DNA: TGTGCCAGCAGCGTAGTTCCGACGGCGGGGTTGGGGGATACGCAGTATTTT. Translation gives CASSVVPTAGLGDTQYF.

This chain joins TRBV29-1 and TRBJ2-7, with D uncertain. The V end lost 1 base, the J end lost 2 bases, and 3 bases lay between the germline ends. The CDR3 covers 11 residues. Germline-derived CDR1 and CDR2 are SQVTM and ANQGSEA. CDR3 coding DNA: TGCAGCGTTGAAGTCGCCTACGAGCAGTACTTC. This gives the protein CSVEVAYEQYF.

V is TRBV24-1 and J is TRBJ1-4; a possible D gene is TRBD1 (5 bases). Germline CDR1 reads KGHDR; CDR2 reads SFDVKD. V was cut by 5 bases and J by 1 base, with 16 bases left in between. The CDR3 spans 17 residues. The CDR3: CATSVGPGGVTNEKLFF. CDR3 nucleotide sequence: TGTGCCACCAGTGTTGGGCCGGGAGGGGTAACTAATGAAAAACTGTTTTTT.

The chain uses TRBV13 and TRBJ2-2; a possible D gene is TRBD2 (6 bases). Germline V gene sequence: CDR1 PRHDT, CDR2 FYEKMQ (reference sequence). V was shortened by 4 bases and J by 6 bases, with 15 bases between the two germline ends. CDR3 size: 15 residues. Written as DNA, the CDR3 is TGTGCCAGCAGCTCGGGCGGGAATCTGGCCGGGGAGCTGTTTTTT. Amino acids: CASSSGGNLAGELFF.

The chain carries TRBV28 and TRBJ2-5; a possible D gene is TRBD1 (6 bases). The CDR3 consists of 18 residues. Germline CDR1 and CDR2: MDHEN and SYDVKM. Trimming removed 3 bases at V and 1 base at J, with 21 bases between. The CDR3 coding sequence is TGTGCCAGCAGTTTCCGGGCTTGGGGTCAGGGGAGCCAAGAGACCCAGTACTTC. This gives the protein CASSFRAWGQGSQETQYF.

DNA for the CDR3: TGTGCCAGGGGACTGTCCTCTGGAAACACCATATATTTT. It is translated as CARGLSSGNTIYF. The rearrangement uses TRBV19 and TRBJ1-3; D is possibly TRBD1 (5 bases). Germline V gives CDR1 LNHDA, CDR2 SQIVND (reference sequence). This CDR3 contains 13 residues. V was clipped by 9 bases and J by 0 bases, with 9 bases between them. Using reference TRBV19 and TRBJ1-3 for the parts outside the CDR3, the full variable domain is DGGITQSPKYLFRKEGQNVTLSCEQNLNHDAMYWYRQDPGQGLRLIYYSQIVNDFQKGDIAEGYSVSREKKESFPLTVTSAQKNPTAFYLCARGLSSGNTIYFGEGSWLTVV.